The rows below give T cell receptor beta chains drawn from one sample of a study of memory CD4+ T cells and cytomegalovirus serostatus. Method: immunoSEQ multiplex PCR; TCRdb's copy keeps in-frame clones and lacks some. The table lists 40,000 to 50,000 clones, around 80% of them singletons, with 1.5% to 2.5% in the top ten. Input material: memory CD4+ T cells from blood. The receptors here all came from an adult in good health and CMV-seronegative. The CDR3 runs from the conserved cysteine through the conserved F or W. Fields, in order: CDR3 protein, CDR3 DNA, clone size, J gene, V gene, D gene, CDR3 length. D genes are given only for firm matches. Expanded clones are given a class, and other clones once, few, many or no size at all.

CASSYSYRREKLFF TGTGCCAGCAGTTACTCGTACCGCCGGGAAAAACTGTTTTTT few TRBJ1-4 TRBV6-5 - 14
CASSPQLKDRGGEAFF TGTGCCAGCTCACCACAATTAAAGGACAGGGGCGGTGAAGCTTTCTTT - TRBJ1-1 TRBV18 TRBD1 16
CASSLGRGVGGLNTIYF TGTGCCAGCAGCTTGGGGAGAGGTGTTGGGGGGCTTAACACCATATATTTT once TRBJ1-3 TRBV7-8 - 17
CASRADRSTDTQYF TGTGCCAGCAGGGCGGATAGAAGCACAGATACGCAGTATTTT - TRBJ2-3 TRBV2 - 14
CASSLGGGIQETQYF TGTGCCAGCAGCTTAGGCGGGGGGATCCAAGAGACCCAGTACTTC - TRBJ2-5 TRBV7-2 TRBD2 15
CASSVVSGGETQYF TGTGCCAGCAGTGTGGTTAGCGGGGGAGAGACCCAGTACTTC - TRBJ2-5 TRBV2 TRBD2 14
CASSLSAGGLIPGELFF TGTGCCAGCAGCTTATCAGCGGGGGGCTTAATTCCCGGGGAGCTGTTTTTT - TRBJ2-2 TRBV7-3 TRBD2 17
CATSRGDREAFF TGTGCCACCAGCAGAGGGGACAGGGAAGCTTTCTTT - TRBJ1-1 TRBV15 TRBD1 12
CASTLQVNTEAFF TGTGCCAGCACCCTACAGGTGAACACTGAAGCTTTCTTT few TRBJ1-1 TRBV28 - 13
CASSSRDTSTDTQYF TGTGCCAGCAGCTCCCGGGACACCAGCACAGATACGCAGTATTTT - TRBJ2-3 TRBV11-3 - 15
CASSGVGALSGNTIYF TGTGCCAGCAGTGGAGTGGGGGCTCTTTCTGGAAACACCATATATTTT - TRBJ1-3 TRBV25-1 - 16
CASSIAAGGIGTEAFF TGTGCCAGTAGTATAGCGGCAGGGGGCATTGGCACTGAAGCTTTCTTT - TRBJ1-1 TRBV19 TRBD1 16
CASSQVDMGLAANNEQFF TGCGCCAGCAGCCAAGTTGATATGGGACTAGCGGCGAACAATGAGCAGTTCTTC - TRBJ2-1 TRBV4-1 TRBD2 18
CASSTRDNNNSPLHF TGCGCCAGCAGCACCCGGGACAACAATAATTCACCCCTCCACTTT - TRBJ1-6 TRBV4-1 - 15
CASSFLGQANTEAFF TGTGCCAGCAGCTTTCTGGGACAGGCGAACACTGAAGCTTTCTTT few TRBJ1-1 TRBV7-9 TRBD1 15
CASSPLGTGTDTQYF TGTGCCAGCTCACCACTGGGGACGGGTACAGATACGCAGTATTTT - TRBJ2-3 TRBV18 - 15
CASRKNGAVREKLFF TGTGCCAGCAGAAAAAATGGGGCTGTCCGGGAAAAACTGTTTTTT - TRBJ1-4 TRBV6-6 - 15
CASSALGPTNEKLFF TGTGCCAGCAGTGCCTTGGGGCCAACTAATGAAAAACTGTTTTTT - TRBJ1-4 TRBV28 - 15
CASSQAERGPGLYNEQFF TGTGCCAGCAGCCAAGCGGAGCGGGGGCCCGGGCTTTACAATGAGCAGTTCTTC once TRBJ2-1 TRBV4-2 TRBD2 18
CASSIGPLPGETQYF TGTGCCAGCAGCATCGGGCCCCTGCCAGGGGAGACCCAGTACTTC - TRBJ2-5 TRBV11-2 - 15
CASSLDGNSPLHF TGTGCCAGCAGCTTGGACGGTAATTCACCCCTCCACTTT few TRBJ1-6 TRBV7-9 - 13
CASSFGGQSQETQYF TGTGCCAGCAGCTTTGGGGGACAGAGCCAAGAGACCCAGTACTTC few TRBJ2-5 TRBV5-4 TRBD1 15
CASSLDSGRQNTGELFF TGTGCCAGCAGCTTGGATTCGGGACGGCAGAACACCGGGGAGCTGTTTTTT - TRBJ2-2 TRBV5-4 - 17
CASSYSSAGFSFF TGTGCCAGCAGTTACTCGAGCGCGGGATTCAGTTTCTTT - TRBJ1-1 TRBV6-5 - 13
CASSEQGYNSPLHF TGTGCCAGCAGTGAACAGGGATATAATTCACCCCTCCACTTT - TRBJ1-6 TRBV6-4 - 14
CARSKGHNQPQHF TGTGCCCGGAGCAAGGGGCACAATCAGCCCCAGCATTTT - TRBJ1-5 TRBV30 - 13
CASSSPGGAGYGYTF TGTGCCAGCAGTTCTCCCGGGGGGGCCGGCTATGGCTACACCTTC few TRBJ1-2 TRBV6-5 - 15
CASSPPGQGLSSYNEQFF TGCGCCAGCAGCCCACCGGGACAGGGTCTGAGCTCCTACAATGAGCAGTTCTTC - TRBJ2-1 TRBV5-1 TRBD1 18
CASRQPSGNYGYTF TGTGCCAGCAGACAACCCTCGGGGAACTATGGCTACACCTTC - TRBJ1-2 TRBV2 - 14
CASSQANVYEQYF TGTGCCAGCAGCCAAGCCAACGTCTACGAGCAGTACTTC - TRBJ2-7 TRBV11-2 - 13
CASSPAVGNEQFF TGTGCCAGCTCACCGGCCGTGGGGAATGAGCAGTTCTTC - TRBJ2-1 TRBV18 - 13
CASSLRQLNTEAFF TGTGCCAGCAGTTTAAGGCAGCTGAACACTGAAGCTTTCTTT - TRBJ1-1 TRBV27 - 14
CASSYGTGGHEQYF TGTGCCAGCAGTTACGGGACAGGGGGCCACGAGCAGTACTTC - TRBJ2-7 TRBV28 TRBD1 14
CASSLVVTSDGYTF TGTGCCAGCAGCTTAGTAGTGACTTCGGACGGCTACACCTTC - TRBJ1-2 TRBV11-2 - 14
CASSMEAHYEQYF TGCGCCAGCAGCATGGAGGCCCACTACGAGCAGTACTTC - TRBJ2-7 TRBV5-1 - 13
CASPRGDTQYF TGTGCCAGCCCGAGGGGAGATACGCAGTATTTT once TRBJ2-3 TRBV6-1 - 11
CASSYGTGGHEQYF TGTGCCAGCAGCTACGGGACAGGGGGACACGAGCAGTACTTC - TRBJ2-7 TRBV28 TRBD1 14
CASSTTGGGRTEAFF TGTGCCAGCAGCACGACAGGGGGCGGTAGGACTGAAGCTTTCTTT few TRBJ1-1 TRBV13 TRBD1 15
CASSLSWGLSTDTQYF TGTGCCAGCAGCTTGTCGTGGGGACTTAGCACAGATACGCAGTATTTT - TRBJ2-3 TRBV5-6 - 16
CASRRTRNTEAFF TGTGCCAGTCGGAGGACTCGGAACACTGAAGCTTTCTTT few TRBJ1-1 TRBV19 - 13
CASSFPGGSYNSPLHF TGTGCCAGCAGTTTCCCCGGGGGCTCCTATAATTCACCCCTCCACTTT - TRBJ1-6 TRBV28 - 16
CASSELGIAGVDTQYF TGTGCCAGCAGTGAATTGGGGATAGCGGGGGTAGATACGCAGTATTTT - TRBJ2-3 TRBV25-1 TRBD2 16
CASSSGREQYF TGTGCCAGCAGCTCCGGGCGTGAGCAGTACTTC - TRBJ2-7 TRBV13 - 11
CASSQDYYTDTQYF TGTGCCAGCAGCCAGGACTACTACACAGATACGCAGTATTTT - TRBJ2-3 TRBV13 - 14
CASSQEEQGLREQYF TGCGCCAGCAGCCAAGAGGAACAGGGGCTGAGGGAGCAGTACTTC - TRBJ2-7 TRBV4-1 TRBD1 15
CSVEGQGKEAFF TGCAGCGTTGAAGGACAGGGTAAGGAAGCTTTCTTT - TRBJ1-1 TRBV29-1 TRBD1 12
CASSPSDLTTNEKLFF TGTGCCAGCAGCCCCTCCGATTTGACAACTAATGAAAAACTGTTTTTT - TRBJ1-4 TRBV4-2 - 16
CASSEFGRETQYF TGTGCCAGCAGTGAATTTGGGCGAGAGACCCAGTACTTC - TRBJ2-5 TRBV25-1 - 13
CASTGTDAPRGNQPQHF TGTGCCAGCACCGGGACAGACGCACCCAGGGGCAATCAGCCCCAGCATTTT - TRBJ1-5 TRBV28 TRBD1 17
CASSVFKETQYF TGTGCCAGCAGTGTCTTCAAAGAGACCCAGTACTTC - TRBJ2-5 TRBV6-1 - 12
CASSDRDRAGQPQHF TGTGCCAGCAGTGACCGGGACAGGGCAGGTCAGCCCCAGCATTTT - TRBJ1-5 TRBV6-4 TRBD1 15
CATSYGGGSYNEQFF TGTGCCACTTCTTACGGGGGGGGCTCCTACAATGAGCAGTTCTTC - TRBJ2-1 TRBV28 TRBD2 15
CASSPSLGRGTETQYF TGTGCCAGCTCACCTTCCCTCGGCAGGGGGACAGAGACCCAGTACTTC - TRBJ2-5 TRBV18 TRBD1 16
CASSLGGVKVRLNTEAFF TGTGCCAGCAGCTTGGGAGGAGTTAAGGTCCGTTTGAACACTGAAGCTTTCTTT - TRBJ1-1 TRBV5-5 - 18
CASSPGQDLSTDTQYF TGTGCCAGCAGTCCTGGACAGGACCTAAGCACAGATACGCAGTATTTT few TRBJ2-3 TRBV28 TRBD1 16